This T cell receptor (beta chain) was obtained from a study of T cell repertoires in cytomegalovirus infection (dated by TCRdb to 2018 to 2020). Some background on the complete study: Recently identified HLA-C-restricted CMV epitopes, whose presentation resists viral immunomodulation, were targeted by peptide stimulations together with well-studied HLA-B-restricted epitopes. Donor HLA type was relevant to the analysis, as public TCR beta signatures indicated carriage of CMV infection together with the matching HLA type. The full study reports these points: In both this cohort and an independent cohort of approximately 350 donors, the cumulative frequency of public TCR beta family members distinguished carriers of CMV infection plus the relevant HLA type. In the ex vivo response, HLA-C-restricted CMV-specific TCR beta clonotypes were dominant, and in two of eight donors the single most frequent clonotype came from this HLA-C-restricted group.

In regard to this clonotype: The clone's antigen remains unknown. No per-base quality is available; no much larger clone lies one base away.

The germline V gene encodes CDR1 SEHNR and CDR2 FQNEAQ (reference sequence). The junction carries 11 bases between V and J, which are trimmed by 5 bases and 6 bases respectively. The CDR3 holds 12 amino acids from the cysteine to the phenylalanine. The retained sequence is limited to the CDR3, 36 bases, with the frame set at the first base. These reads were obtained on an Illumina HiSeq 1500. TCRdb cleaned the public reads at Q25 with fastp, built clones with MiXCR and kept in-frame beta chains. Rows merge per CDR3 protein into single entries with the most common DNA and genes. The sample table lists under 450,000 distinct CDR3 sequences, approximately 30% of them with a count of one. Approximately 13% of the sample goes to the ten largest clones. Taken with the paper, the label for treatment or condition translates to: in vitro stimulation with specific CMV peptide epitopes to enrich CMV-specific T cells.

The receptor was isolated from a human donor in good health (CMV status not recorded). Some clones in this sample may be carry-over from other donors' samples. The chain employs TRBV7-9 and TRBJ2-7, with TRBD1 perhaps the D gene, on 5 matching bases. The sequenced sample was cultured PBMCs, obtained from culture after CMV antigen stimulation. The CDR3 protein sequence reads: CASSASGSEQYF. The DNA sequence reads TGTGCCAGCAGCGCCTCAGGGTCCGAGCAGTACTTC.